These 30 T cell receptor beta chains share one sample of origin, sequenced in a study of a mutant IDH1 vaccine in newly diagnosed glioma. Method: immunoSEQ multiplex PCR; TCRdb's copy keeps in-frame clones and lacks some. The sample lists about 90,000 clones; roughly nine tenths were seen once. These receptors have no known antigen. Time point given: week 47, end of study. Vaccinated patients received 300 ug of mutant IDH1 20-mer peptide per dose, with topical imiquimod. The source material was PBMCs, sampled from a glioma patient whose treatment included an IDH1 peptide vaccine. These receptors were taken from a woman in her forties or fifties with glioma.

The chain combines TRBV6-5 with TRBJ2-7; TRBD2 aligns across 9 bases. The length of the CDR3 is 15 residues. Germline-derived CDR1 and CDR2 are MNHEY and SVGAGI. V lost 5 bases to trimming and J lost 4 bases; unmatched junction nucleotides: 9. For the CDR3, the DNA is TGTGCCAGCAGTCCTAGACTAGCGGAACTATACGAGCAGTACTTC. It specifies CASSPRLAELYEQYF.

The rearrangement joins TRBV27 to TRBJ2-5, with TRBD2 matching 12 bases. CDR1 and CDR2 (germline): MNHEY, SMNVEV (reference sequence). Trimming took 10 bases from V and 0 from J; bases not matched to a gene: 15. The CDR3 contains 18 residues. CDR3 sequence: CATDDWTSGVGYQETQYF. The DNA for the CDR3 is TGTGCCACTGACGACTGGACTAGCGGGGTGGGTTACCAAGAGACCCAGTACTTC.

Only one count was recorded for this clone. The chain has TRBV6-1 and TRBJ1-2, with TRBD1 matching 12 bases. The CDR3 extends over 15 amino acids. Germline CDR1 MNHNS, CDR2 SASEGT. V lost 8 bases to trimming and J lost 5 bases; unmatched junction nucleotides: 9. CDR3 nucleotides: TGTGCCAGCGTCCGGGACAGGGGGCAGGGGTATGGCTACACCTTC. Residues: CASVRDRGQGYGYTF.

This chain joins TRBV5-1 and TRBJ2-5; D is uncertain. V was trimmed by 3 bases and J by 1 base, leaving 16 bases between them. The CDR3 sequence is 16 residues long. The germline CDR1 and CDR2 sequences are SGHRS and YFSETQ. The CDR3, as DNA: TGCGCCAGCAGCTCGGGTAGCCATTCTTCCCAAGAGACCCAGTACTTC. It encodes CASSSGSHSSQETQYF. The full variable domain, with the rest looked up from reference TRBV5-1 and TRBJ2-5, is KAGVTQTPRYLIKTRGQQVTLSCSPISGHRSVSWYQQTPGQGLQFLFEYFSETQRNKGNFPGRFSGRQFSNSRSEMNVSTLELGDSALYLCASSSGSHSSQETQYFGPGTRLLVL.

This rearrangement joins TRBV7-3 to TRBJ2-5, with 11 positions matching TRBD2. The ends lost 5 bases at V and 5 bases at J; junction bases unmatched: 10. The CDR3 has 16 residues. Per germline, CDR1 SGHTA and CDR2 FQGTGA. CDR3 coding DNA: TGTGCCAGCAGCCCCTTAGCGGGAGGGCCGGGTGAGACCCAGTACTTC. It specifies CASSPLAGGPGETQYF.

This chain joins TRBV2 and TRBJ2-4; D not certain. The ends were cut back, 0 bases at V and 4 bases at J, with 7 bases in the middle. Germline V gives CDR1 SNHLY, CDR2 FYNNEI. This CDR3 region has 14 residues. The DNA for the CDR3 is TGTGCCAGCAGTGAAGCGATACCTAAAAACATTCAGTACTTC. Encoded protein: CASSEAIPKNIQYF.

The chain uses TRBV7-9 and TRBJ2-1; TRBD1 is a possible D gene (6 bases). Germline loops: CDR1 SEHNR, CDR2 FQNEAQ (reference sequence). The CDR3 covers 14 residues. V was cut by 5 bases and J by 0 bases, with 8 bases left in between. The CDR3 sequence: CASSRGSSYNEQFF. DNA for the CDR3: TGTGCCAGCAGCAGGGGGAGCTCCTACAATGAGCAGTTCTTC.

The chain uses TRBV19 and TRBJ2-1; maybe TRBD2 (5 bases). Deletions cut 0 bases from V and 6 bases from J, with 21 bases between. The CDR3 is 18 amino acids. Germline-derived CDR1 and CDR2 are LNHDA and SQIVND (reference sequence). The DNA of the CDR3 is TGTGCCAGTAGTATAGATTGGCCCGCAGCGGACCTGGCCAATGAGCAGTTCTTC. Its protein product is CASSIDWPAADLANEQFF.

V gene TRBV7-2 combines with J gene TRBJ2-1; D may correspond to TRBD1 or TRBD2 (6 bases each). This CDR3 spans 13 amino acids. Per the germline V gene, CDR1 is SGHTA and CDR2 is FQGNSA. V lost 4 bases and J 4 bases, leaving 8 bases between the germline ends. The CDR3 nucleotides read TGTGCCAGCAGCTGGGGGGCTTACAATGAGCAGTTCTTC. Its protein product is CASSWGAYNEQFF.

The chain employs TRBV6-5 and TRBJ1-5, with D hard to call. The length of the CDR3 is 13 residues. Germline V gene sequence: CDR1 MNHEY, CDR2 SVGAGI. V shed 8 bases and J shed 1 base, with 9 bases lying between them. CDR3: CASVRGSNQPQHF. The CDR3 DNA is TGTGCCAGCGTGAGAGGCAGCAATCAGCCCCAGCATTTT.

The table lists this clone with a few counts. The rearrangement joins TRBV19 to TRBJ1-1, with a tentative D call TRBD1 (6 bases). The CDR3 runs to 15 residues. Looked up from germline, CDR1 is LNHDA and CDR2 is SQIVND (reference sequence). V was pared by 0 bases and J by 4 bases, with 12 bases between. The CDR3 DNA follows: TGTGCCAGTAGTATAGATCTACAGGGAAGCACTGAAGCTTTCTTT. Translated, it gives CASSIDLQGSTEAFF.

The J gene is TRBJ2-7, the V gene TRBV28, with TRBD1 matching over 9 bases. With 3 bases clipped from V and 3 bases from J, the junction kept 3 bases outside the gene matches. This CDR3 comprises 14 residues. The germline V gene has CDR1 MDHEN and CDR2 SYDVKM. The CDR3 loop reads CASSLWTGDYEQYF. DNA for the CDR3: TGTGCCAGCAGTTTGTGGACAGGGGACTACGAGCAGTACTTC.

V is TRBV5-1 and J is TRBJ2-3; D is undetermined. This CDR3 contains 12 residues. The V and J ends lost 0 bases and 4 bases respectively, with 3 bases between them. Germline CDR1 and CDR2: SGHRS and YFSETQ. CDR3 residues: CASSLEADTQYF. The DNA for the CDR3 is TGCGCCAGCAGCTTGGAGGCAGATACGCAGTATTTT.

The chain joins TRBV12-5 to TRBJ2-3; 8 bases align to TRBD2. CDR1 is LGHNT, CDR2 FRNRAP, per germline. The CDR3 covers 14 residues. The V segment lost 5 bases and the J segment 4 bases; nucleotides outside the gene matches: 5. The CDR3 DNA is TGTGCTAGTGGTCTCAGCGGGAGTGCAGATACGCAGTATTTT. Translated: CASGLSGSADTQYF.

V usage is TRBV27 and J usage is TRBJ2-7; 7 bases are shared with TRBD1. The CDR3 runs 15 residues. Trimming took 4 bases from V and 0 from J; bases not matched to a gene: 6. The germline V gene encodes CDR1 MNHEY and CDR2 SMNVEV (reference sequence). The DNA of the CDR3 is TGTGCCAGCAGTTCATTCCGGGACAGCTCCTACGAGCAGTACTTC. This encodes CASSSFRDSSYEQYF.

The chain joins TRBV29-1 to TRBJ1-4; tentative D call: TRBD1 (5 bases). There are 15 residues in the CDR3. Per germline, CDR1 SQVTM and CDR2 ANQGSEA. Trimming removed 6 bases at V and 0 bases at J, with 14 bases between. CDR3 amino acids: CSVSPGAATNEKLFF. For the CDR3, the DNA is TGCAGCGTCTCCCCTGGGGCTGCAACTAATGAAAAACTGTTTTTT. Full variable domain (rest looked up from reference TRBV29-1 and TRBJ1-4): SAVISQKPSRDICQRGTSLTIQCQVDSQVTMMFWYRQQPGQSLTLIATANQGSEATYESGFVIDKFPISRPNLTFSTLTVSNMSPEDSSIYLCSVSPGAATNEKLFFGSGTQLSVL.

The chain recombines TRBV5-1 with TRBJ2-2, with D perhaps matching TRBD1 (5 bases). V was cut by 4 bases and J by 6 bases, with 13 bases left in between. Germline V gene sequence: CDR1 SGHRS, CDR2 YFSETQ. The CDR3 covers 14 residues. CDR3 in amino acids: CASSVGAPAGELFF. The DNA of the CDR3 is TGCGCCAGCAGCGTAGGGGCCCCCGCCGGGGAGCTGTTTTTT.

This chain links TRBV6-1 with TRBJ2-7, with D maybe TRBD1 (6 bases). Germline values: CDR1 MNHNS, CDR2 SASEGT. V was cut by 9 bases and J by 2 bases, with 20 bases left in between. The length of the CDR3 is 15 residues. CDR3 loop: CASQARRQAPYEQYF. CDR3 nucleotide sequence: TGTGCCAGTCAAGCTCGCCGACAGGCCCCCTACGAGCAGTACTTC.

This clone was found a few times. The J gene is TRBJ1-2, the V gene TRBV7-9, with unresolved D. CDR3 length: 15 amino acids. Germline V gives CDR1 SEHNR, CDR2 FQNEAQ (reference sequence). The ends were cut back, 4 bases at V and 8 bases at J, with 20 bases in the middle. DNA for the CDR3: TGTGCCAGCAGCTCAACCACGGAGGGTCTGGGGGGCTACACCTTC. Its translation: CASSSTTEGLGGYTF.

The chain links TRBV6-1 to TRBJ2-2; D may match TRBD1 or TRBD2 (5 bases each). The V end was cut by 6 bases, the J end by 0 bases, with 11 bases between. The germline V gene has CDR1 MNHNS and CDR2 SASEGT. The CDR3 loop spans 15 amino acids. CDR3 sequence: CASSTGTANTGELFF. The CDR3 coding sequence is TGTGCCAGCAGCACCGGGACCGCGAACACCGGGGAGCTGTTTTTT.

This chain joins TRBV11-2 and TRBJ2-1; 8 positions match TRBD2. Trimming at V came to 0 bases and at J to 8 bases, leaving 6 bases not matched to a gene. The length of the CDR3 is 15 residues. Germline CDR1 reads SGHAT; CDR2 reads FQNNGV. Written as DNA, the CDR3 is TGTGCCAGCAGCTTAGAACCCGGGAGGGCCTATGAGCAGTTCTTC. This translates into CASSLEPGRAYEQFF.

DNA of the CDR3: TGCGCCAGCAGCTTGGACGCCGGGACTAGCGACCATGAGCAGTTCTTC. It encodes CASSLDAGTSDHEQFF. This sequence joins TRBV5-1 and TRBJ2-1; 10 bases map to TRBD2. After removal of 0 bases from V and 8 bases from J, the junction contained 8 bases not matched to a gene. There are 16 residues in the CDR3. CDR1 is SGHRS and CDR2 is YFSETQ in the germline V gene.

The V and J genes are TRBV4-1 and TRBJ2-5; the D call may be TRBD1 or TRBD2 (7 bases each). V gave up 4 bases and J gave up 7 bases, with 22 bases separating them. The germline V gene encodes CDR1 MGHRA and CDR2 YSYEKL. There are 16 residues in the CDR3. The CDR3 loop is CASSLRRGDSSGTQYF. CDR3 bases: TGCGCCAGCAGCCTCCGACGGGGGGACAGTTCTGGGACCCAGTACTTC.

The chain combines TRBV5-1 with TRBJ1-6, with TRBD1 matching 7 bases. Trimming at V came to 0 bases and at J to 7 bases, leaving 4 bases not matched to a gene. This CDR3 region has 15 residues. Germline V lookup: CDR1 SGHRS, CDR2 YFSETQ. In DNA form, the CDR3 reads TGCGCCAGCAGCTTGGGACAGGGTGAGAATTCACCCCTCCACTTT. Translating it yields CASSLGQGENSPLHF.

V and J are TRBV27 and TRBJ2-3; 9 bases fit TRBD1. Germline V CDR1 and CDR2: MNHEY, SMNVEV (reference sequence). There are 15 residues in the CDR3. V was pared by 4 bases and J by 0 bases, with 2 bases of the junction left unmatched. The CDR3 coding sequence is TGTGCCAGCAGTTACAGGGGGCGAAGCACAGATACGCAGTATTTT. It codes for CASSYRGRSTDTQYF.

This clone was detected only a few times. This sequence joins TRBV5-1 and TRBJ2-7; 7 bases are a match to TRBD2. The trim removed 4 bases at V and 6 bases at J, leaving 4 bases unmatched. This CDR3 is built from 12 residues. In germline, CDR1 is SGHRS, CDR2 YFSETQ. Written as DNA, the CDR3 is TGCGCCAGCAGCGCCATAGCGGGCGAGCAGTACTTC. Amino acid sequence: CASSAIAGEQYF. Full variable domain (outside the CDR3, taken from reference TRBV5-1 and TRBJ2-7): KAGVTQTPRYLIKTRGQQVTLSCSPISGHRSVSWYQQTPGQGLQFLFEYFSETQRNKGNFPGRFSGRQFSNSRSEMNVSTLELGDSALYLCASSAIAGEQYFGPGTRLTVT.

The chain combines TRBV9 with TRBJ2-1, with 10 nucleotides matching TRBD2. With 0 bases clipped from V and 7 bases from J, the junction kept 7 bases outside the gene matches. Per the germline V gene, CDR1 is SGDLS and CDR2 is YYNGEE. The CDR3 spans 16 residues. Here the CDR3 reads CASSVAPAGGGNEQFF. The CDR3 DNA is TGTGCCAGCAGCGTAGCGCCAGCGGGAGGGGGGAATGAGCAGTTCTTC.

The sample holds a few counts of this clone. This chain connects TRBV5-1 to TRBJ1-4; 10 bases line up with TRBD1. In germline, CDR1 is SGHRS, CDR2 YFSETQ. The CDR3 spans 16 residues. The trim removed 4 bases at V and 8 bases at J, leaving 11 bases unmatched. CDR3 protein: CASSPGQGLSYEKLFF. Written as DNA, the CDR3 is TGCGCCAGCAGCCCGGGACAGGGGTTAAGTTACGAAAAACTGTTTTTT.

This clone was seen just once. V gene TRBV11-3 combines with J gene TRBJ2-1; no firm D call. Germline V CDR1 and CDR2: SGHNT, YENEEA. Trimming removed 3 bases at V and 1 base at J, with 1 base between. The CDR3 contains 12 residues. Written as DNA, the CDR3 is TGTGCCAGCAGCTTTTCCTACAATGAGCAGTTCTTC. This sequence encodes CASSFSYNEQFF.

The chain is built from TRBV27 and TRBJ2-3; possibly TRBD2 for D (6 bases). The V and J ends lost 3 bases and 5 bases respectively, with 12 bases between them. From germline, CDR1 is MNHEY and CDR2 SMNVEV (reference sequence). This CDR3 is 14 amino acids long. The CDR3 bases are TGTGCCAGCAGTTTGAGGCGGGACGGAGATACGCAGTATTTT. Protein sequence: CASSLRRDGDTQYF.